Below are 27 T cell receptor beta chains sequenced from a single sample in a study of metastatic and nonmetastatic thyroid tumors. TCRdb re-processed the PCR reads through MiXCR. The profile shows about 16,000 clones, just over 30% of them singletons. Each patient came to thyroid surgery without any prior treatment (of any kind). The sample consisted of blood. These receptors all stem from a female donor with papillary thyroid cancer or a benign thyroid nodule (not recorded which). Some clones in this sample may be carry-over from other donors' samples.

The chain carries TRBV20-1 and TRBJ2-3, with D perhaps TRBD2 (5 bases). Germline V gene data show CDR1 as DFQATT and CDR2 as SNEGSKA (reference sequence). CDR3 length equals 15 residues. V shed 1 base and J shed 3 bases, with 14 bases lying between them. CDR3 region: CSARVWTRKTDTQYF. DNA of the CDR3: TGCAGTGCTAGAGTATGGACTCGAAAGACAGATACGCAGTATTTT.

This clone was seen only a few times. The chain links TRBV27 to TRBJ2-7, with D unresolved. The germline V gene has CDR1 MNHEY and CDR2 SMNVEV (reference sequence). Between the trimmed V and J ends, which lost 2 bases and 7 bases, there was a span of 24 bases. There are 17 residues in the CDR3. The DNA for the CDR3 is TGTGCCAGCAGTTTAACTCCTGTGCCGAGGATAGATCTAGAGCAGTACTTC. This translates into CASSLTPVPRIDLEQYF.

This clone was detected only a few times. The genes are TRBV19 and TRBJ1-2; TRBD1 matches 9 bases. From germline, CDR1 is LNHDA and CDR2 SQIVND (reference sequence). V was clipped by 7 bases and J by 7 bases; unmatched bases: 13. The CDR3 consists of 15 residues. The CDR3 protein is CASNPDRGSIAGYTF. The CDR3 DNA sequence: TGTGCCAGTAACCCCGACAGGGGGAGTATCGCTGGCTACACCTTC.

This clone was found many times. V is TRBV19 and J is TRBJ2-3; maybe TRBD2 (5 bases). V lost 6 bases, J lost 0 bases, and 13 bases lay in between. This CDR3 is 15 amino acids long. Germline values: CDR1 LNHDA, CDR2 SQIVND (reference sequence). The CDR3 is CASRRLPTSTDTQYF. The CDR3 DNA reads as TGTGCCAGTAGGCGACTACCCACTAGCACAGATACGCAGTATTTT.

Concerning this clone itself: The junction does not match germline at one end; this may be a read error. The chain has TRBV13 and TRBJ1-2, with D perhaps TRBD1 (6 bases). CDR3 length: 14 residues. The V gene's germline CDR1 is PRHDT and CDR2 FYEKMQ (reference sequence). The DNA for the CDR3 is TGTTCCAGCAGCTCGGGGACATTCGGCTATGGCTACACCTTC. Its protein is CSSSSGTFGYGYTF. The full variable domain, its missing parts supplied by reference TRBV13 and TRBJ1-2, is AAGVIQSPRHLIKEKRETATLKCYPIPRHDTVYWYQQGPGQDPQFLISFYEKMQSDKGSIPDRFSAQQFSDYHSELNMSSLELGDSALYFCSSSSGTFGYGYTFGSGTRLTVV.

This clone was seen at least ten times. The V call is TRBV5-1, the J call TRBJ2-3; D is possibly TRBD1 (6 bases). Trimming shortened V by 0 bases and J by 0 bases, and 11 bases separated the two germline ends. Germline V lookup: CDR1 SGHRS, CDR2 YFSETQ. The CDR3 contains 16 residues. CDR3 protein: CASSLGGTTSTDTQYF. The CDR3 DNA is TGCGCCAGCAGCTTGGGGGGGACAACTAGCACAGATACGCAGTATTTT.

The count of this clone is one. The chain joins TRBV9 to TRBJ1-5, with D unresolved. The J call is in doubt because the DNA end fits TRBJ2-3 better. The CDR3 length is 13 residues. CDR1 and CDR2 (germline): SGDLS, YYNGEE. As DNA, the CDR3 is TGTGCCAGCAGCGCCTCCCCCGGGCATCCCCAGTATTTT. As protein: CASSASPGHPQYF.

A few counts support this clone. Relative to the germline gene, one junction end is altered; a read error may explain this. CDR3: CASSSQGDTESFF. The CDR3, as DNA: TGTGCCAGCAGTTCTCAGGGGGACACTGAATCTTTCTTT. The chain has TRBV25-1 and TRBJ1-1, with TRBD1 identical over 7 bases. This CDR3 is built from 13 residues. CDR1 and CDR2 from the germline V gene are MGHDK and SYGVNS.

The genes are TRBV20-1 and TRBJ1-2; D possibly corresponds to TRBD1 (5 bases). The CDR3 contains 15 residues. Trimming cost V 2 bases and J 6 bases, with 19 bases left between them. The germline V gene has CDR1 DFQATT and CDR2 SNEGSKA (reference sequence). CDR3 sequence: CSARNLGVDSHGYTF. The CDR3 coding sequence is TGCAGTGCTAGAAATTTGGGGGTGGATAGTCATGGCTACACCTTC.

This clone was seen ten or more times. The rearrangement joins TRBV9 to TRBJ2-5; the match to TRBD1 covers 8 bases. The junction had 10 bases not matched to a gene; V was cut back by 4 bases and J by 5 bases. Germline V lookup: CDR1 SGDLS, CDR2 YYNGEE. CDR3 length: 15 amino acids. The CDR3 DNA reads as TGTGCCAGCAGCCCAGACAGGGGATTTTCGGAGACCCAGTACTTC. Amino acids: CASSPDRGFSETQYF. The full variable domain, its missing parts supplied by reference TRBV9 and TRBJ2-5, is DSGVTQTPKHLITATGQRVTLRCSPRSGDLSVYWYQQSLDQGLQFLIQYYNGEERAKGNILERFSAQQFPDLHSELNLSSLELGDSALYFCASSPDRGFSETQYFGPGTRLLVL.

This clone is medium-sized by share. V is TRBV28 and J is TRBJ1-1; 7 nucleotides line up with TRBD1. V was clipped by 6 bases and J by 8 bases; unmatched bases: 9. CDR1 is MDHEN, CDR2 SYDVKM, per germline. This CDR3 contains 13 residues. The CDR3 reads CASSRNRGYEAFF. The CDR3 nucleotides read TGTGCCAGCAGCCGTAACAGGGGATACGAAGCTTTCTTT. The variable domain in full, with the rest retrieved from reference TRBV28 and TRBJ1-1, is DVKVTQSSRYLVKRTGEKVFLECVQDMDHENMFWYRQDPGLGLRLIYFSYDVKMKEKGDIPEGYSVSREKKERFSLILESASTNQTSMYLCASSRNRGYEAFFGQGTRLTVV.

The CDR3 region is CATSDSGLAGGGTSTDTQYF. The CDR3 nucleotides are TGTGCCACCAGTGATTCTGGACTAGCGGGAGGGGGAACTAGCACAGATACGCAGTATTTT. This sequence joins TRBV24-1 and TRBJ2-3; the match to TRBD2 covers 15 bases. Germline loops: CDR1 KGHDR, CDR2 SFDVKD. This CDR3 region has 20 residues. The J segment lost 0 bases and the V segment lost 2 bases, leaving 8 bases of the junction unmatched.

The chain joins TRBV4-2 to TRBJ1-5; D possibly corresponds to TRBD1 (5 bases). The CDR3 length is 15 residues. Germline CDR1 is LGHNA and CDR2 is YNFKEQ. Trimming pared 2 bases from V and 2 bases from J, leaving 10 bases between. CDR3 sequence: CASSQHRGGNQPQHF. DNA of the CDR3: TGTGCCAGCAGCCAACATCGGGGGGGCAATCAGCCCCAGCATTTT.

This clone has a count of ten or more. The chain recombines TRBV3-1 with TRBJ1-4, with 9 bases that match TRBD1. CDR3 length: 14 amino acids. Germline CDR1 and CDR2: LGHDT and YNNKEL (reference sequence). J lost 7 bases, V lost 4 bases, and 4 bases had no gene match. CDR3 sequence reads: CASSPPGQGEKLFF. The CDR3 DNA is TGTGCCAGCAGCCCCCCGGGACAGGGTGAAAAACTGTTTTTT.

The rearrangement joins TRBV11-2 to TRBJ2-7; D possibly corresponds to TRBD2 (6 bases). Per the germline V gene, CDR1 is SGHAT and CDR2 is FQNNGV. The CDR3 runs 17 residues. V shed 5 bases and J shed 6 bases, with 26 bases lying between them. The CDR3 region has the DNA TGTGCCAGCAGCCCCTATGGCTGGGGCGGTCTCGGGGGCGAGCAGTACTTC. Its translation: CASSPYGWGGLGGEQYF.

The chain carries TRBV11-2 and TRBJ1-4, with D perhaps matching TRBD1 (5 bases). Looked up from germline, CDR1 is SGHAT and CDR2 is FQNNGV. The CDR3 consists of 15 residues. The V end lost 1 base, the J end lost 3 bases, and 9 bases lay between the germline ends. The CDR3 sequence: CASSLAGPPNEKLFF. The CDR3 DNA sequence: TGTGCCAGCAGCTTAGCGGGACCCCCTAATGAAAAACTGTTTTTT.

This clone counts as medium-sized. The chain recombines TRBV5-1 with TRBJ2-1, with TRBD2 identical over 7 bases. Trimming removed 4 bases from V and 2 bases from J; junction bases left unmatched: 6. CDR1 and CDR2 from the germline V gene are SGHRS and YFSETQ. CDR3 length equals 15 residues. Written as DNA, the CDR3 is TGCGCCAGCAGCCCCACCGGGGGGACCTACAATGAGCAGTTCTTC. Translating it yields CASSPTGGTYNEQFF. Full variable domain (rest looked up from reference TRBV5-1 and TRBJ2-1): KAGVTQTPRYLIKTRGQQVTLSCSPISGHRSVSWYQQTPGQGLQFLFEYFSETQRNKGNFPGRFSGRQFSNSRSEMNVSTLELGDSALYLCASSPTGGTYNEQFFGPGTRLTVL.

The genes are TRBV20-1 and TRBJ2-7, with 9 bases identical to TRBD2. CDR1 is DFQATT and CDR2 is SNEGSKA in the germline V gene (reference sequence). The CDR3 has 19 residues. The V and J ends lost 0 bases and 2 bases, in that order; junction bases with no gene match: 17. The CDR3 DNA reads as TGCAGTGCTAGAGATATGTTGGCTAGCGGGACGTCTCTAACCTACGAGCAGTACTTC. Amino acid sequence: CSARDMLASGTSLTYEQYF.

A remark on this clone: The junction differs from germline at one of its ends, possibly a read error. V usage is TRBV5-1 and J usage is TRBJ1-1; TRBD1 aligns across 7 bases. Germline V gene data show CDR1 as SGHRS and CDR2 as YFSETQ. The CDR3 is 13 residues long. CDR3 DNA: TGCGCCAACAGACAGAAAGGGGGCACTGAATCTTTCTTT. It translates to CANRQKGGTESFF.

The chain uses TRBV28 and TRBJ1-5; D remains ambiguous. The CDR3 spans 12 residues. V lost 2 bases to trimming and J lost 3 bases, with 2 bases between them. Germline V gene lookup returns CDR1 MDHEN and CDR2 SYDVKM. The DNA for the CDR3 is TGTGCCAGCAGTTTAGCCAATCAGCCCCAGCATTTT. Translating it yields CASSLANQPQHF.

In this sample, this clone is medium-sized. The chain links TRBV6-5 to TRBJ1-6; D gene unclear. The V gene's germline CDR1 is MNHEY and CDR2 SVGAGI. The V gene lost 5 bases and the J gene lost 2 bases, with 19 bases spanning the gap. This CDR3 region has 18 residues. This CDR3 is CASSMYYSTNTYNSPLHF. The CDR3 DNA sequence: TGTGCCAGCAGTATGTACTACTCCACGAACACCTATAATTCACCCCTCCACTTT.

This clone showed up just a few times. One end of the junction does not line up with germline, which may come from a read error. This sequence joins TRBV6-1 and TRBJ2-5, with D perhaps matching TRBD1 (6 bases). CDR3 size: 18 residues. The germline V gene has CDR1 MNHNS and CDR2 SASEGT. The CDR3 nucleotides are TGTGCCACCAGTGAAGTGGTTATTGGGGGCCCCATGGGAGAGACCCAGTACTTC. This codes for CATSEVVIGGPMGETQYF.

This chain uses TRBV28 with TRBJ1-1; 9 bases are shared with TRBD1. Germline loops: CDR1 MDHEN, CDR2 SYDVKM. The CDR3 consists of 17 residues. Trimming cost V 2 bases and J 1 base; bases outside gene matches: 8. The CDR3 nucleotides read TGTGCCAGCAGTTTAGCAGGGACAGGGACACAGAACACTGAAGCTTTCTTT. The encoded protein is CASSLAGTGTQNTEAFF.

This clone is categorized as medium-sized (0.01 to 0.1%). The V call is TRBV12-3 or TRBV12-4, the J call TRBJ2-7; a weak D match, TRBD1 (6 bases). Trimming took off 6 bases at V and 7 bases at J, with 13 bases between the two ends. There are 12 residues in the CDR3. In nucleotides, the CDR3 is TGTGCCAGCAGAGGGACACCAAATGAGCAGTACTTC. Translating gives CASRGTPNEQYF.

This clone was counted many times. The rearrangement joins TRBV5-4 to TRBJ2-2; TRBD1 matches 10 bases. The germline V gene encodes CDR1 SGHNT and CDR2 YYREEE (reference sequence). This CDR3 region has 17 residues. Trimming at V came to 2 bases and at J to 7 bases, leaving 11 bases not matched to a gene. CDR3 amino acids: CASSFNSGTGDFGELFF. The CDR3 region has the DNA TGTGCCAGCAGCTTTAACTCCGGGACAGGGGATTTCGGGGAGCTGTTTTTT. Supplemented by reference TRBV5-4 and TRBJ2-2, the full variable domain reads ETGVTQSPTHLIKTRGQQVTLRCSSQSGHNTVSWYQQALGQGPQFIFQYYREEENGRGNFPPRFSGLQFPNYSSELNVNALELDDSALYLCASSFNSGTGDFGELFFGEGSRLTVL.

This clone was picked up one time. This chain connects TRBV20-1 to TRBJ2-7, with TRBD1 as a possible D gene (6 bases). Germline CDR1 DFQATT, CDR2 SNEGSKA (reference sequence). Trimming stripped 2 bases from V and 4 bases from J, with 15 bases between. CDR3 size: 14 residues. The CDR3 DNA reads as TGCAGTGCTAGACAGGGGACCAACAATTACGAGCAGTACTTC. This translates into CSARQGTNNYEQYF.

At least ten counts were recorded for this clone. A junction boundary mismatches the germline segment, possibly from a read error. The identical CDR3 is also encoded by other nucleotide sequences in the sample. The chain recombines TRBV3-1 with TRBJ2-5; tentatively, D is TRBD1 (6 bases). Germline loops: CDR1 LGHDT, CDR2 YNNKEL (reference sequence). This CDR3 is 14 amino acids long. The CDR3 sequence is CASSQVDRLETQYF. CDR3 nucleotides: TGTGCCAGCAGCCAGGTCGACAGGTTAGAGACTCAGTACTTC.